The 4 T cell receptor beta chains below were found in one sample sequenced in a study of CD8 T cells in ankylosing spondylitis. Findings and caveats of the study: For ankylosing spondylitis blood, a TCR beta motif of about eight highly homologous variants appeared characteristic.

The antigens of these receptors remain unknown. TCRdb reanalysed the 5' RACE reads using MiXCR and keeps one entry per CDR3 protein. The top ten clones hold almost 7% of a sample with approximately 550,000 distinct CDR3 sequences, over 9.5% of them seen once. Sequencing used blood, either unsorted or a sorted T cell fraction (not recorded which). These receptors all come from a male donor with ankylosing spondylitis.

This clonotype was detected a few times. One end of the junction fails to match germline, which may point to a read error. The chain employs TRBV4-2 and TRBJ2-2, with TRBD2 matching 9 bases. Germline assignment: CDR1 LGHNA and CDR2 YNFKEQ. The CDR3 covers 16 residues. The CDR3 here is CASSQVAGDNTGELFF. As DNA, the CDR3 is TGTGCCAGCAGTCAAGTAGCGGGGGACAACACCGGGGAGCTGTTTTTT.

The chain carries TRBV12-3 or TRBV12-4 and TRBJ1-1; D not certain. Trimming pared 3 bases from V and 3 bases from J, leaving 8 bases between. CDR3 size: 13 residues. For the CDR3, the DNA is TGTGCCAGCAGTTTTACGCTTCACACTGAAGCTTTCTTT. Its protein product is CASSFTLHTEAFF.

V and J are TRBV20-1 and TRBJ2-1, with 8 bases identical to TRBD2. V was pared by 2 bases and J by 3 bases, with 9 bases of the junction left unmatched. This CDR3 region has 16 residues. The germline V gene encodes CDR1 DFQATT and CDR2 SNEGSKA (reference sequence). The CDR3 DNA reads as TGCAGTGCTAGAACCGCGGTAGCGGGGCTCTACAATGAGCAGTTCTTC. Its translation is CSARTAVAGLYNEQFF.

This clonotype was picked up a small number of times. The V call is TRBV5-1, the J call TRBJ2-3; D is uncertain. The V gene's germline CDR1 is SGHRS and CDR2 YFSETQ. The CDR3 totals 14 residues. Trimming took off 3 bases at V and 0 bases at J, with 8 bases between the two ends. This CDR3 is CASSSPRSTDTQYF. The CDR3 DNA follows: TGCGCCAGCAGCTCCCCCCGTAGCACAGATACGCAGTATTTT. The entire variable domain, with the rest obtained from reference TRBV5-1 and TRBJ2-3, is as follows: KAGVTQTPRYLIKTRGQQVTLSCSPISGHRSVSWYQQTPGQGLQFLFEYFSETQRNKGNFPGRFSGRQFSNSRSEMNVSTLELGDSALYLCASSSPRSTDTQYFGPGTRLTVL.